This T cell receptor (beta chain) was captured in a study of T cell responses to AZD1222 COVID-19 vaccine. Study-level points and caveats: Per reports, nearly half of all spike-specific TCRs target regions that are unmutated in variants. Clonal diversity was possibly underestimated, and white British individuals and females predominated among donors. The study sampled repertoires only after the peak T cell response. Vaccine-associated CD4 TCRs ranged over spike, dominating at 160-218 and 743-854.

Sequencing was performed with immunoSEQ multiplex PCR; in TCRdb, only in-frame clones are kept and a portion is missing. The repertoire consists of around 50,000 clones, with about 86% occurring once and the leading ten covering roughly a tenth. Comment on this clone: As yet, its antigen is unknown.

CDR1 is SQVTM and CDR2 is ANQGSEA in the germline V gene. The V gene lost 6 bases and the J gene lost 5 bases, with 17 bases spanning the gap. The CDR3 loop spans 14 amino acids. The material was peripheral blood, obtained on day 0 of AZD1222 vaccination. V and J are TRBV29-1 and TRBJ2-1; D perhaps matches TRBD1 (6 bases). This TCR derives from an adult in good health. CDR3 in DNA: TGCAGCGTACGACAGGCGCAAGGAGACAATGAGCAGTTCTTC. This sequence encodes CSVRQAQGDNEQFF.